The 4 T cell receptor beta chains below all came from one sample that was sequenced in a study of T cell repertoires in cytomegalovirus infection. Their recognized antigens are unknown. TCRdb passed the reads through MiXCR, listing each CDR3 protein once. The sample shows hundreds of thousands of distinct CDR3 sequences, around 30% of them seen only once. The sample here was cultured PBMCs, taken from culture after CMV antigen stimulation. The origin of the receptors is a human donor in good health (CMV status not recorded). Some clones in this sample may be carry-over from other donors' samples.

This clonotype was observed a handful of times. The chain links TRBV19 to TRBJ1-1; possibly TRBD1 for D (5 bases). CDR1 is LNHDA and CDR2 is SQIVND in the germline V gene (reference sequence). The CDR3 sequence is 14 residues long. Trimming shortened V by 5 bases and J by 10 bases, and 20 bases separated the two germline ends. The DNA for the CDR3 is TGTGCCAGTAGTCCATCAACTGGGACGAGAGGAGCTTTCTTT. It yields the protein CASSPSTGTRGAFF.

This clonotype has only a few counts. The chain links TRBV2 to TRBJ1-1, with D possibly TRBD1 on 6 matching bases. In germline, CDR1 is SNHLY, CDR2 FYNNEI. V lost 2 bases, J lost 3 bases, and 7 bases lay in between. The CDR3 covers 13 residues. In DNA form, the CDR3 reads TGTGCCAGCAGTGAAAACAGGGACACTGAAGCTTTCTTT. Its translation: CASSENRDTEAFF.

This clonotype turned up a few times. The chain combines TRBV7-2 with TRBJ1-2; tentatively, D is TRBD1 (6 bases). Germline lookup yields CDR1 SGHTA and CDR2 FQGNSA. The CDR3 sequence is 14 residues long. The ends were cut back, 4 bases at V and 2 bases at J, with 11 bases in the middle. For the CDR3, the DNA is TGTGCCAGCAGCTCCTTCAGGGGCAACTATGGCTACACCTTC. It translates to CASSSFRGNYGYTF.

CDR3 DNA: TGCAGTGCTACTAGCGGGACCGCAGATACGCAGTATTTT. This codes for CSATSGTADTQYF. The chain carries TRBV20-1 and TRBJ2-3, with 9 positions matching TRBD2. The CDR3 is 13 residues long. With 4 bases clipped from V and 4 bases from J, the junction kept 3 bases outside the gene matches. The V gene's germline CDR1 is DFQATT and CDR2 SNEGSKA (reference sequence).